Presented here are 15 T cell receptor beta chains from one specimen sequenced in a study of CD8+ T cells in alopecia areata. Isolated RNA was reverse transcribed into cDNA used as the sequencing template. Sequencing was performed with immunoSEQ multiplex PCR; in TCRdb, only in-frame clones are kept and a portion is missing. Recorded here are over 100,000 clones, with no singletons, and the ten leading clones hold around 20%. Sample: lesional skin. The receptors come from a C3H/HeJ mouse with alopecia areata. This line is of MHC haplotype H2-k.

A word on this clone: Germline and genes here are mouse. The read terminates 4 residues before the CDR3 end, so the remaining end is supplied by the germline J gene. The chain employs TRBV12-1 and TRBJ2-1; TRBD1 matches 8 bases. This CDR3 has 15 residues. CDR1 and CDR2 from the germline V gene are SGHSN and HYEKVE. With V trimmed by 4 bases and J by 5 bases, 9 bases remained unmatched. Incomplete CDR3 DNA: TGTGCCAGCTCCCTCTCGGACAGGGAGAATGCT. Protein: CASSLSDRENA. The entire CDR3 protein reads CASSLSDRENAEQFF.

In this sample, this clone turned up a few times. Gene labels here are mouse ones. The read ends 4 residues early relative to the CDR3; the germline J gene fills the gap. V is TRBV1 and J is TRBJ2-2, with 11 bases matching TRBD2. The CDR3 length is 15 residues. In germline, CDR1 is NSQYPW, CDR2 LRSPGD (reference sequence). V shed 4 bases, J shed 6 bases, and the junction held 4 bases outside the gene matches. This chain's CDR3 is CTCSGELGGPGQLYF. The CDR3 DNA, read in part, is TGCACCTGCAGTGGAGAACTGGGGGGGCCCGGG.

This clone was counted between two and nine times. The gene symbols are mouse symbols. With the read ending 4 residues before the CDR3 end, the germline J gene is used to fill in that end. This rearrangement joins TRBV13-1 to TRBJ2-3, with 11 bases matching TRBD2. The CDR3 has 16 residues. With V trimmed by 3 bases and J by 1 base, 4 bases remained unmatched. Looked up from germline, CDR1 is NSHNY and CDR2 is SYGAGN. The sequenced part of the CDR3 DNA is TGTGCCAGCAGTGCCGGGACTGGGGGTCGTGCAGAA. Translation: CASSAGTGGRAE. The entire CDR3 protein is CASSAGTGGRAETLYF.

This clone was observed many times. Mouse names are used for the genes. The read ends 4 residues early relative to the CDR3; the germline J gene fills the gap. The chain employs TRBV1 and TRBJ2-5, with 13 bases identical to TRBD2. The V gene end was trimmed by 4 bases and the J gene end by 2 bases; junction bases not matched to a gene: 0. The CDR3 is 15 amino acids. Per germline, CDR1 NSQYPW and CDR2 LRSPGD (reference sequence). CDR3 DNA, as far as it was read: TGCACCTGCAGTGGGACTGGGGGGGCCCAAGAC. Amino acid sequence: CTCSGTGGAQD. The complete CDR3 protein is CTCSGTGGAQDTQYF.

This clone was seen many times. The genes and germline here are from mouse. The read finishes 4 residues shy of the CDR3 end, and the germline J gene is used to complete it. This chain uses TRBV13-3 with TRBJ1-1; D may be TRBD1 (5 bases). CDR3 length: 13 residues. CDR1 is NNHDY and CDR2 is SYVADS in the germline V gene. The CDR3 bases that were read are TGTGCCAGCAGTGATCCGACTGGGGGA. As protein: CASSDPTGG. The full CDR3 is CASSDPTGGEVFF.

This clone was detected only a few times. All gene names here are mouse names. The read gets to within 4 residues of the CDR3 end, and the germline J gene fills in the rest. The V and J genes are TRBV13-1 and TRBJ2-7; TRBD2 aligns across 8 bases. V shed 2 bases and J 3 bases; nucleotides not matched to a gene: 4. Germline V gene data show CDR1 as NSHNY and CDR2 as SYGAGN. CDR3 length: 14 residues. The CDR3 sequence: CASSETGALYEQYF. The sequenced part of the CDR3 DNA is TGTGCCAGCAGTGAGACTGGGGCCCTCTAT.

A note on this clone: The germline and genes are mouse ones. The sequence runs out 4 residues before the end of the CDR3; the remainder is reconstructed from the germline J gene. This rearrangement joins TRBV13-1 to TRBJ2-1; 7 nucleotides line up with TRBD2. Germline V CDR1 and CDR2: NSHNY, SYGAGN. This CDR3 has 14 residues. The part of the CDR3 DNA that was read is TGTGCCAGCAGTGATTTGGGGGGTCGAGCT. Its protein product is CASSDLGGRA. The entire CDR3 reads CASSDLGGRAEQFF.

Concerning this clone: The gene symbols are mouse symbols. The CDR3: CASSTEKTVFSNERLFF. The CDR3 DNA, read in part, is TGTGCCAGCAGTACAGAAAAGACAGTCTTTTCCAACGAA. V gene TRBV19 combines with J gene TRBJ1-4; a weak D match, TRBD1 (5 bases). The CDR3 end is not reached by the read, which stops 4 residues before it; the germline J gene fills it in. The CDR3 contains 17 residues. Trimming removed 3 bases at V and 0 bases at J, with 15 bases between. Germline CDR1 is FNHDT and CDR2 is SITEND (reference sequence). Based on the CDR3 plus reference TRBV19 and TRBJ1-4, the full variable domain is GGIITQTPKFLIGQEGQKLTLKCQQNFNHDTMYWYRQDSGKGLRLIYYSITENDLQKGDLSEGYDASREKKSSFSLTVTSAQKNEMAVFLCASSTEKTVFSNERLFFGHGTKLSVL.

This clone came up a few times. The listed genes are named as in mouse. The observed sequence ends 4 residues before the CDR3 terminus, with the missing tail filled in from the germline J gene. J is TRBJ2-5 and V is TRBV1; 7 nucleotides match TRBD2. Germline assignment: CDR1 NSQYPW and CDR2 LRSPGD (reference sequence). V dropped 1 base and J dropped 0; count of bases not matched to a gene: 4. The CDR3 contains 16 residues. CDR3: CTCSAGGGENQDTQYF. CDR3 bases read: TGCACCTGCAGTGCAGGCGGGGGGGAGAACCAAGAC.

This clone was found a few times. Genes here carry mouse names. The CDR3 goes on 4 residues after the read ends, and that part is filled in from the germline J gene. The sample carries other DNA sequences with the same CDR3. V usage is TRBV1 and J usage is TRBJ2-1; 12 bases line up with TRBD2. CDR1 NSQYPW and CDR2 LRSPGD come from the germline V gene (reference sequence). V dropped 3 bases and J dropped 5; count of bases not matched to a gene: 2. The CDR3 extends over 15 amino acids. The sequenced part of the CDR3 DNA is TGCACCTGCAGTGCCAGGGACTGGGGGGATGCT. Its translation: CTCSARDWGDA. The CDR3 as a whole reads CTCSARDWGDAEQFF.

Only a few counts were recorded for this clone. Translating the DNA gives a protein that differs from the TCRdb entry at residue 11; the protein shown here is that DNA translation. Mouse gene names apply. Read coverage stops 3 residues before the CDR3 terminus; the germline J gene supplies the remainder. This chain uses TRBV1 with TRBJ1-6; maybe TRBD1 (6 bases). TRBJ1-6 is reported as an ORF; its role is uncertain. The CDR3 contains 14 residues. Germline CDR1 is NSQYPW and CDR2 is LRSPGD (reference sequence). The V end was cut by 3 bases, the J end by 8 bases, with 11 bases between. The sequenced part of the CDR3 DNA is TGCACCTGCAGTGCCAGGACAGCCGATTCGCCC. Encoded protein: CTCSARTADSP. The CDR3 reads in full as CTCSARTADSPLYF.

This clone has a handful of counts. Gene and germline names: mouse. The CDR3 end lies 4 residues beyond the end of the read and is filled in from the germline J gene. The chain recombines TRBV13-1 with TRBJ2-7; 8 nucleotides agree with TRBD2. This CDR3 has 15 residues. Germline V gene lookup returns CDR1 NSHNY and CDR2 SYGAGN. V shed 4 bases and J 0 bases; nucleotides not matched to a gene: 6. The CDR3 sequence is CASSSDWGSSYEQYF. The DNA read from the CDR3 is TGTGCCAGCAGTTCCGACTGGGGTAGCTCCTAT.

This clone was seen repeatedly, ten times or more. Gene labels here are mouse ones. The read halts 4 residues ahead of the CDR3 end, with the missing end drawn from the germline J gene. The chain uses TRBV13-3 and TRBJ1-2; D may be TRBD1 (5 bases). Germline assignment: CDR1 NNHDY and CDR2 SYVADS. CDR3 length: 14 amino acids. V was cut by 0 bases and J by 4 bases, with 10 bases left in between. CDR3 in amino acids: CASSDGRQSSDYTF. Partial CDR3 DNA: TGTGCCAGCAGTGATGGTCGACAGAGCTCC.

This clone has only a few counts. Mouse names are used for the genes. The part of the CDR3 DNA that was read is TGTGCCAGCAGTGACCCCGGACAGGGAACCTAT. This sequence encodes CASSDPGQGTY. The full CDR3 protein is CASSDPGQGTYEQYF. The chain couples TRBV13-1 to TRBJ2-7; 8 positions match TRBD1. The read ends 4 residues before the CDR3 terminus; that terminus is restored from the germline J gene. The CDR3 runs to 15 residues. V lost 2 bases, J lost 2 bases, and 6 bases stayed unmatched. CDR1 NSHNY and CDR2 SYGAGN come from the germline V gene.

To note about this clone: Each gene name is a mouse one. The CDR3 goes on 4 residues after the read ends, and that part is filled in from the germline J gene. The chain carries TRBV1 and TRBJ2-3; 7 nucleotides align to TRBD2. V dropped 3 bases and J dropped 3; count of bases not matched to a gene: 6. The CDR3 loop spans 15 amino acids. Germline CDR1 is NSQYPW and CDR2 is LRSPGD (reference sequence). Partial CDR3 DNA: TGCACCTGCAGTGCTGGGGGGAAAGACGCAGAA. Protein product: CTCSAGGKDAE. The complete CDR3 sequence is CTCSAGGKDAETLYF.